This T cell receptor beta chain was observed in a study of OX40 agonist ivuxolimab in advanced cancers. A word on this clone: Its antigen is unknown.

General study results and limits: A proportion of nonresponders additionally exhibited low normalized T-cell clonal expansion.

The table came from immunoSEQ multiplex PCR; TCRdb's copy has only in-frame clones and leaves some out. This table has about 96,000 clones, roughly 80% appearing once. With V trimmed by 4 bases and J by 1 base, 5 bases remained unmatched. Germline V CDR1 and CDR2: SGHDT, YYEEEE. The CDR3 spans 15 residues. This TCR came from an adult with an advanced solid tumor such as melanoma, head and neck, liver or kidney cancer. V and J are TRBV5-6 and TRBJ2-1; 7 bases are a match to TRBD1. The sample here was CD4+ or CD8+ T cells sorted from blood, taken in a trial of the OX40 agonist ivuxolimab. The CDR3 DNA follows: TGTGCCAGCAGCCGTAGGGGACAGTCCTACAATGAGCAGTTCTTC. Its protein product is CASSRRGQSYNEQFF.